This T cell receptor (beta chain) was captured by sequencing in a study of molecular identifiers for immune sequencing clone quantification (dated by TCRdb to the late 2010s). With regard to the full study: For a replicate experiment, RNA from around 20,000 or 100,000 naive CD8 T cells was divided into five aliquots, of which four were sequenced. This methods study benchmarked molecular-identifier clustering-based TCR repertoire sequencing (MIDCIRS) and TCR RNA copy counting, using CD8 T cells to do so.

General findings and caveats noted by the study authors: Spiked-in Jurkat TCR RNA equal to a single cell's worth was reported to be detectable even within 1,100,000 naive CD8 T cells. When barcode sub-clustering was not used, chimeric consensus sequences inflated TCR diversity, with chimeras reaching as high as 47%. The naive libraries included spiked-in Jurkat TCR RNA (fewer than eleven copies' worth), and this RNA is not part of the donor repertoire. Modeling indicated 2.5 to 3 TCR RNA copies recovered per cell, compared with 9.5 to 10 by digital PCR, which implies a capture efficiency of around 31%. In CMV-specific effector cells, over 99% of molecules were held by clones above 20 RNA copies, whereas under 1% of molecules were held by such clones in naive cells. Highly expanded clone sizes could be underestimated if identical TCR molecules share a barcode.

Libraries of naive CD8 T cells were built from around 18,000 to 910,000 sorted cells, with 10%, 30% or 50% of the purified RNA used. On a BD FACSAria II, naive CD8 T cells were FACS-sorted as CD8+CD4-CCR7+CD45RA+ and collected into RLT Plus buffer. To test detection sensitivity, Jurkat RNA equal to ten TCR copies was added to samples of about 18,000-1,100,000 naive CD8 T cells. CD8 T cells were enriched using RosetteSep CD8+ T Cell Enrichment Cocktail and Ficoll-Paque, and the enriched cells then underwent ACK red cell lysis. Receptor libraries were prepared by PCR. Sequencing relied on an Illumina HiSeq 4000. Bulk TCR libraries were prepared as previously described, using TCR primers listed in Table S5. The Qiagen AllPrep DNA/RNA kit was used to purify total RNA. Reads from multiple sequencing runs of the same library were pooled before analysis. The original methods were these. Reads were retained only if an exact TCR constant sequence was present, and the retained reads were trimmed to 150 nt and grouped according to their 12-nt molecular barcodes. Reads inside each barcode group were sub-clustered using a 15% Levenshtein threshold, and a quality-weighted consensus sequence was constructed for each RNA molecule. Non-functional sequences were removed, as were lower-count sequences one edit away from another. Based on fitting two negative binomial distributions, any barcode sub-cluster with under 20% of the maximum read count was discarded. The public reads were quality trimmed at Q25 with fastp and then assembled into clones with MiXCR by TCRdb, keeping productive beta chains. Rows are unified per CDR3 protein, each entry keeping the most common DNA and genes. For this entry, the V and J calls and clone size follow TCRdb and not the study's own pipeline. Counted in this sample were some 70,000 distinct CDR3 sequences; about a sixth of them appeared once. Approximately 1.5% of the sample is in the top ten clones.

Details on this clonotype: This receptor's antigen is unknown. No qualities accompany the bases; no much larger clone lies one base away.

The germline V gene supplies CDR1 SGHRS and CDR2 YFSETQ. The CDR3 spans 13 residues, from the cysteine through the phenylalanine. The read is trimmed to its CDR3 DNA, 39 bases read in frame from base 1. After removal of 4 bases from V and 6 bases from J, the junction retains 5 bases not matched to a gene. Input material: naive CD8+ T cells from blood, with Jurkat cell RNA spiked in. Interpreted using the paper, the cell subset or site label stands for: FACS-sorted CD8+CD4-CCR7+CD45RA+ naive T cells. This receptor chain uses TRBV5-1 and TRBJ2-7, with TRBD1 identical over 9 junction bases. The TCR was taken from a human donor in good health. Some libraries in this study had Jurkat cell RNA spiked in. The nucleotide sequence is TGCGCCAGCAGCGGTACAGGGGGCGGCGAGCAGTACTTC. This sequence encodes CASSGTGGGEQYF.